This T cell receptor (beta chain) was documented in a study of T cell repertoires in cytomegalovirus infection. Study-level results: Predominance within the ex vivo response was attributable to HLA-C-restricted CMV-specific TCR beta clonotypes.

This CDR3 region has 14 residues. Trimming cost V 10 bases and J 2 bases; bases outside gene matches: 10. Comments on this clonotype: As yet, its antigen is unknown.

MiXCR, applied by TCRdb to the reads, yields one record per CDR3 protein. The sample records 150,000 to 200,000 distinct CDR3 sequences, approximately 28% being singletons. This TCR was sampled from a human donor in good health (CMV status not recorded). Some clones in this sample may be carry-over from other donors' samples. The rearrangement uses TRBV12-3 or TRBV12-4 and TRBJ1-1, with 7 bases matching TRBD1. Material: PBMCs. This chain's CDR3 is CAIAFGDSNTEAFF. The DNA for the CDR3 is TGTGCCATCGCCTTTGGGGACAGTAACACTGAAGCTTTCTTT.